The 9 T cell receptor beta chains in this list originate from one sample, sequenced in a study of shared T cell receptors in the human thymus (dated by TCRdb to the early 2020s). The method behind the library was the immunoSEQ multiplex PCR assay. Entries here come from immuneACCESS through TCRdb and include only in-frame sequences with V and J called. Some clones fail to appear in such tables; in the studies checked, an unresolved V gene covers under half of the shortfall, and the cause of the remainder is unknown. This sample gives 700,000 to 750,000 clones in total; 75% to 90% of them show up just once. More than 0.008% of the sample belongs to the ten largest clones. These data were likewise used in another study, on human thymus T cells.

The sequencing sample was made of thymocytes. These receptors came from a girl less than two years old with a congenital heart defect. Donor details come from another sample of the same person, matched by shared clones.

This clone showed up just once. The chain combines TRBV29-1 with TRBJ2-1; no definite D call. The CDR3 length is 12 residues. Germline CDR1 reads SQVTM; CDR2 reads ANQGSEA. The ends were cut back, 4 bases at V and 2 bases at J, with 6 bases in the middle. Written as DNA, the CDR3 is TGCAGCGTTGTCAGGACCTACAATGAGCAGTTCTTC. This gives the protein CSVVRTYNEQFF.

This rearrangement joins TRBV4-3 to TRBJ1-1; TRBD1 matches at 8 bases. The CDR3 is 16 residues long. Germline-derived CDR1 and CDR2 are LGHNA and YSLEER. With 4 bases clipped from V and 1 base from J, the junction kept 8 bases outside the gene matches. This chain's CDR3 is CASSRIGGTGNTEAFF. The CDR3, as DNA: TGCGCCAGCAGCCGGATAGGGGGGACAGGGAACACTGAAGCTTTCTTT.

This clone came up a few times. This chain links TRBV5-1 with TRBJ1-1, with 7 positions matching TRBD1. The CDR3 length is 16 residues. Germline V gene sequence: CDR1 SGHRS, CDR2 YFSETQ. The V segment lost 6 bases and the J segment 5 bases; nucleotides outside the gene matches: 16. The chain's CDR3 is CASTPKGAPSVTEAFF. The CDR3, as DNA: TGCGCCAGCACCCCGAAGGGGGCACCCTCGGTTACTGAAGCTTTCTTT.

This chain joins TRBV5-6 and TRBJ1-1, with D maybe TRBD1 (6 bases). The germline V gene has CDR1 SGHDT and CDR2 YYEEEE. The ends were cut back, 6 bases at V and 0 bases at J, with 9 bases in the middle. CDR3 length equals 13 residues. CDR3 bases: TGTGCCAGCAATAGGGGGATGAACACTGAAGCTTTCTTT. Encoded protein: CASNRGMNTEAFF.

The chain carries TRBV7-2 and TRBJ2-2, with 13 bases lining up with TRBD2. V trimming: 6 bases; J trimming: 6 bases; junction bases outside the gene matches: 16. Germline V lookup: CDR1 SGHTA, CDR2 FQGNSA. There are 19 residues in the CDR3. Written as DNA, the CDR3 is TGTGCCAGCAGTCCCAAACTAGCGGGGGGGCTCGTTAGAGCCGGGGAGCTGTTTTTT. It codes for CASSPKLAGGLVRAGELFF. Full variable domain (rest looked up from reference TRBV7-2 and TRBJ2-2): GAGVSQSPSNKVTEKGKDVELRCDPISGHTALYWYRQSLGQGLEFLIYFQGNSAPDKSGLPSDRFSAERTGGSVSTLTIQRTQQEDSAVYLCASSPKLAGGLVRAGELFFGEGSRLTVL.

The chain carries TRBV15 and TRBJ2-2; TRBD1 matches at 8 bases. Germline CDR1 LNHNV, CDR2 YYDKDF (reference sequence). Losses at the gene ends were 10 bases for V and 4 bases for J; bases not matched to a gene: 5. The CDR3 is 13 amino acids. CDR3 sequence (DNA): TGTGCCATCGACAGGGGAGCCACCGGGGAGCTGTTTTTT. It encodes CAIDRGATGELFF.

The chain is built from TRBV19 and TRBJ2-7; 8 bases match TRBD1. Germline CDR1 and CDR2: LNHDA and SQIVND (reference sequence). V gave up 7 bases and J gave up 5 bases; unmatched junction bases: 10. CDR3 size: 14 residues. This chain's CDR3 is CASTPGQGAHEQYF. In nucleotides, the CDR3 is TGTGCCAGTACCCCGGGGCAGGGGGCCCACGAGCAGTACTTC.

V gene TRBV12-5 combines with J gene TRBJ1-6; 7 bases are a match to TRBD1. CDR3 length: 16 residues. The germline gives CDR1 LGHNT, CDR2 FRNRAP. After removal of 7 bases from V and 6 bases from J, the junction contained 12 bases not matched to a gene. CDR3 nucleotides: TGTGCTAGTGCCATCCCCTACAGGGGATTTAATTCACCCCTCCACTTT. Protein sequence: CASAIPYRGFNSPLHF.

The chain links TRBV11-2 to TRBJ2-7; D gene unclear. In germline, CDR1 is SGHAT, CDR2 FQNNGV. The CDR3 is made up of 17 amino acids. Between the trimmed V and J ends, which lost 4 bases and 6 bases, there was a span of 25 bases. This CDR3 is CASSSEEILNPGSEQYF. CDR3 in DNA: TGTGCCAGCAGCTCCGAGGAGATCCTCAATCCTGGGTCCGAGCAGTACTTC.